This T cell receptor (beta chain) was observed in a study of blood T cell repertoires in COVID-19. Background on the study: In each case, the material was cDNA or gDNA derived from T cells, B-cell-depleted T cells, or PBMCs.

The CDR3 has 14 amino acids. Germline lookup yields CDR1 LNHNV and CDR2 YYDKDF (reference sequence). V dropped 3 bases and J dropped 2; count of bases not matched to a gene: 1. One Seattle source followed patients from active infection through their disease course. Per the original methods: By means of reference gene primer amplification, nucleated cell counts were estimated. Assay used: immunoSEQ multiplex PCR; TCRdb lists only in-frame clones, some missing. The DNA was the basis for D and trimming; V, J and clone size are from that table. The repertoire holds some 87,000 clones, around 90% seen once, with around 4.2% in the top ten.

The sequence was collected from a human donor with COVID-19, enrolled during active disease. The donor label of this sample is uncertain. Sequencing was performed on peripheral blood. The chain carries TRBV15 and TRBJ2-3; 8 nucleotides align to TRBD1. The CDR3 DNA reads as TGTGCCACCAGCAGGACAGGGGTCACAGATACGCAGTATTTT. Translated, it gives CATSRTGVTDTQYF.